This T cell receptor beta chain was sequenced during a study of beta chain features in type 1 diabetes. Across the whole study: Cell yields, gender and age were similar in healthy donors and patients.

Findings and caveats of the study: A potential influence of HLA type upon TCRB rearrangement remained unresolved herein. Reduced insertions and increased deletions marked VDJ junctions in type 1 diabetes patients.

With 4 bases clipped from V and 6 bases from J, the junction kept 10 bases outside the gene matches. There are 16 residues in the CDR3. Germline loops: CDR1 KGHSH, CDR2 LQKENI. In its sample, this clone was seen a few times. Its antigen is as yet unknown. TCRB transcripts that were expressed got sequenced, as all of the isolated RNA had been reverse transcribed. The table came from immunoSEQ multiplex PCR; TCRdb's copy has only in-frame clones and leaves some out. In the table there are around 310,000 clones, more than 9.5% of which are singletons. The sequenced material came from naive CD4+ T cells from blood. This clonotype was sampled from a woman aged 25 to 39 in good health. The V and J genes are TRBV18 and TRBJ2-7; 12 nucleotides agree with TRBD2. CDR3 bases: TGTGCCAGCTCACAAGATCCGGGACTAGCGGGCTCCGAGCAGTACTTC. It codes for CASSQDPGLAGSEQYF.